The next 14 T cell receptor beta chains were all read from a single sample in a study of early T cells in non-severe SARS-CoV-2 infection. TCRdb itself ran the 5' RACE reads through MiXCR, one entry per CDR3 protein. The profile shows 60,000 to 75,000 distinct CDR3 sequences, roughly 12% of them singletons. Sequencing used whole blood. All receptors derive from an adult who was a healthcare worker with PCR-confirmed SARS-CoV-2 infection or an uninfected control (not recorded which).

This chain links TRBV20-1 with TRBJ2-2; maybe TRBD2 (5 bases). CDR1 is DFQATT, CDR2 SNEGSKA, per germline (reference sequence). Trimming cost V 3 bases and J 3 bases, with 8 bases left between them. The CDR3 runs to 13 residues. CDR3 amino acids: CSASPGDTGELFF. The DNA for the CDR3 is TGCAGTGCTAGCCCCGGGGACACCGGGGAGCTGTTTTTT.

Points on this clonotype: This sequence may be a read error, since a much larger clone differs from it by one base. The V gene is TRBV5-4, the J gene TRBJ2-1, with 9 bases lining up with TRBD2. V shed 0 bases, J shed 7 bases, and the junction held 8 bases outside the gene matches. The CDR3 totals 16 residues. Per the germline V gene, CDR1 is SGHNT and CDR2 is YYREEE (reference sequence). This CDR3 reads CASSLGGGRAGNEQFF. The CDR3 coding sequence is TGTGCCAGCAGCTTGGGCGGCGGGAGGGCCGGAAATGAGCAGTTCTTC.

This clonotype was picked up a small number of times. The chain links TRBV10-3 to TRBJ2-2, with TRBD2 matching 7 bases. The J segment lost 5 bases and the V segment lost 4 bases, leaving 4 bases of the junction unmatched. Germline CDR1 reads ENHRY; CDR2 reads SYGVKD. The length of the CDR3 is 14 residues. DNA for the CDR3: TGTGCCATCAGTGTTTCCGGGGGGACCGGGGAGCTGTTTTTT. As protein: CAISVSGGTGELFF.

The V and J genes are TRBV5-4 and TRBJ2-5; D uncertain. The CDR3 consists of 13 residues. Germline CDR1 and CDR2: SGHNT and YYREEE (reference sequence). Trimming removed 9 bases at V and 1 base at J, with 13 bases between. The CDR3 sequence is CATSGQRQETQYF. The CDR3 nucleotides are TGTGCCACCTCCGGGCAACGCCAAGAGACCCAGTACTTC.

This clonotype was picked up many times. The chain is built from TRBV18 and TRBJ2-5; D gene ambiguous. This CDR3 is built from 13 residues. The ends were cut back, 1 base at V and 2 bases at J, with 5 bases in the middle. The germline CDR1 and CDR2 sequences are KGHSH and LQKENI. CDR3 in amino acids: CASSPLQQETQYF. The CDR3 DNA reads TGTGCCAGCTCACCACTGCAACAAGAGACCCAGTACTTC.

This clonotype turned up a few times. The chain uses TRBV7-9 and TRBJ2-1; 11 nucleotides match TRBD1. CDR3 size: 15 residues. CDR1 and CDR2 (germline): SEHNR, FQNEAQ (reference sequence). After removal of 5 bases from V and 3 bases from J, the junction contained 3 bases not matched to a gene. CDR3 region: CASSAGQGGYNEQFF. CDR3 in DNA: TGTGCCAGCAGCGCGGGACAGGGGGGCTACAATGAGCAGTTCTTC.

The chain recombines TRBV3-1 with TRBJ1-2, with D possibly matching TRBD1 (5 bases). The V end lost 6 bases, the J end lost 8 bases, and 16 bases lay between the germline ends. CDR3 size: 13 residues. Germline loops: CDR1 LGHDT, CDR2 YNNKEL (reference sequence). The CDR3 sequence is CASRMAGLGGYTF. The CDR3 region has the DNA TGTGCCAGCAGGATGGCAGGGCTCGGGGGCTACACCTTC.

This clonotype was observed at least ten times. The V gene is TRBV12-3 or TRBV12-4, the J gene TRBJ1-5, with a possible D match to TRBD1 (5 bases). The CDR3 extends over 14 amino acids. V lost 7 bases and J lost 1, with 11 bases in between. CDR3 sequence (DNA): TGTGCCAGCACCGCGGGACGGAGCAATCAGCCCCAGCATTTT. Translating gives CASTAGRSNQPQHF.

This clonotype occurred a few times. This sequence joins TRBV4-2 and TRBJ2-1, with 13 bases that match TRBD2. V gave up 3 bases and J gave up 6 bases; unmatched junction bases: 8. The CDR3 is 17 residues long. The V gene's germline CDR1 is LGHNA and CDR2 YNFKEQ. CDR3 in amino acids: CASSQYRTSGRSNEQFF. CDR3 nucleotide sequence: TGTGCCAGCAGCCAGTATCGGACTAGCGGGAGATCCAATGAGCAGTTCTTC.

This clonotype was seen a handful of times. V gene TRBV20-1 combines with J gene TRBJ2-7, with 10 bases fitting TRBD2. Germline loops: CDR1 DFQATT, CDR2 SNEGSKA (reference sequence). The CDR3 runs to 15 residues. The J segment lost 2 bases and the V segment lost 6 bases, leaving 10 bases of the junction unmatched. This CDR3 is CSAPLSGGYTYEQYF. In nucleotides, the CDR3 is TGCAGTGCGCCTCTTAGCGGGGGGTACACCTACGAGCAGTACTTC.

This clonotype was found a few times. This chain connects TRBV5-4 to TRBJ1-6; unclear D gene. Trimming removed 2 bases from V and 6 bases from J, with 15 bases in between. From germline, CDR1 is SGHNT and CDR2 YYREEE (reference sequence). This CDR3 comprises 16 residues. CDR3 nucleotide sequence: TGTGCCAGCAGCTTTATTTCTGGGGTCATTAATTCACCCCTCCACTTT. As protein: CASSFISGVINSPLHF.

This clonotype was counted a few times. The chain carries TRBV18 and TRBJ1-1, with TRBD1 identical over 7 bases. The CDR3 spans 14 residues. Trimming took 6 bases from V and 5 from J; bases not matched to a gene: 9. CDR1 is KGHSH, CDR2 LQKENI, per germline. The CDR3 sequence is CASSPYRGGTEAFF. In DNA, the CDR3 is TGTGCCAGCTCCCCATACAGGGGAGGGACTGAAGCTTTCTTT.

Note on this clonotype: A much larger clone lies a single base off, so this may be a read error. This rearrangement joins TRBV18 to TRBJ2-1, with 7 bases aligning to TRBD2. The CDR3 consists of 16 residues. Germline V gene data show CDR1 as KGHSH and CDR2 as LQKENI. This CDR3 reads CASSPLQGRDYNEQIF. The CDR3 DNA follows: TGTGCCAGCTCACCCCTTCAAGGGAGGGATTACAATGAGCAGATCTTC. The full variable domain, in which reference TRBV18 and TRBJ2-1 provide the parts outside the CDR3, is NAGVMQNPRHLVRRRGQEARLRCSPMKGHSHVYWYRQLPEEGLKFMVYLQKENIIDESGMPKERFSAEFPKEGPSILRIQQVVRGDSAAYFCASSPLQGRDYNEQIFGPGTRLTVL.

There are a few counts of this clonotype. The chain has TRBV7-2 and TRBJ2-7, with 13 positions matching TRBD2. The V gene end was trimmed by 1 base and the J gene end by 1 base; junction bases not matched to a gene: 1. The length of the CDR3 is 16 residues. Germline assignment: CDR1 SGHTA and CDR2 FQGNSA. CDR3 loop: CASSLGTSGRSYEQYF. As DNA, the CDR3 is TGTGCCAGCAGCTTAGGGACTAGCGGGAGATCCTACGAGCAGTACTTC.